The source of this T cell receptor (beta chain) is a study of control samples from healthy donors and cancer patients. Sequencing used immunoSEQ multiplex PCR; TCRdb keeps in-frame clones, though not all of them. The profile shows roughly 76,000 clones, over 85% of them singletons. CDR3 length: 15 amino acids. With 2 bases removed from V and 4 bases from J, the gap between germline ends came to 14 bases. CDR1 and CDR2 (germline): SGHTA, FQGNSA. The TCR sequence derives from a middle-aged woman with lung cancer. The rearrangement uses TRBV7-2 and TRBJ2-5; the D is unclear. Sequenced material: PBMCs. The CDR3 DNA reads as TGTGCCAGCAGCTTATCCCCGGGTGGTGCAGAGACCCAGTACTTC. Translated: CASSLSPGGAETQYF. Full variable domain (outside the CDR3, taken from reference TRBV7-2 and TRBJ2-5): GAGVSQSPSNKVTEKGKDVELRCDPISGHTALYWYRQSLGQGLEFLIYFQGNSAPDKSGLPSDRFSAERTGGSVSTLTIQRTQQEDSAVYLCASSLSPGGAETQYFGPGTRLLVL.